The source of this T cell receptor (beta chain) is a study of cytomegalovirus exposure and HLA in healthy donors. Of note for this clone: What it recognizes is unknown.

Study-wide results and caveats: Cytomegalovirus-associated TCR beta chains were listed, numbering roughly 150. The TCR clusters that emerged in the first cohort tended, a later analysis found, to co-occur in the roughly 120 validation repertoires. High specificity and sensitivity for cytomegalovirus status were reported for the classifier.

Donors were drawn from the approximately 120-subject validation cohort, separate from the 666-subject first cohort. Only in-frame clones appear in the TCRdb table, and some are missing; sequencing was by immunoSEQ multiplex PCR. This sample has more than 45,000 clones; about 88% occur once, and the top ten carry around 15%. The V gene lost 3 bases and the J gene lost 6 bases, with 8 bases spanning the gap. The CDR3 totals 13 residues. CDR1 is LNHDA and CDR2 is SQIVND in the germline V gene (reference sequence). Sequenced input: PBMCs. The receptor was isolated from a woman aged 18-30 years in good health and CMV-seronegative. The chain uses TRBV19 and TRBJ2-2, with D possibly TRBD1 on 5 matching bases. The CDR3: CASSIAGSGELFF. CDR3 sequence (DNA): TGTGCCAGTAGTATCGCAGGGTCCGGGGAGCTGTTTTTT.